These T cell receptor beta chains were read from a single sample in a study of blood T cell repertoires in COVID-19. The protocol was immunoSEQ multiplex PCR, while the TCRdb copy is restricted to in-frame clones and leaves out a portion. The sample shows roughly 220,000 clones, about 85% of them seen only once. Sequenced sample: peripheral blood. All receptors come from a woman in her sixties who had recovered from COVID-19. The CDR3 runs from the conserved cysteine through the conserved F or W. A D gene is named only where the DNA matches it firmly. Clone size, where shown, is once, few, many, or a class for clones that have expanded.

NA,TRBJ1-5,NA,TRBV4-1,TGCGCCAGCAGCCAACTTTACGTTCCTTCCCAACTGAGACAGCCCCAGCATTTT,CASSQLYVPSQLRQPQHF
NA,TRBJ2-1,TRBD2,TRBV6-1,TGTGCCAGCAGTGAGGGTAGCGGGGGGTACAATGAGCAGTTCTTC,CASSEGSGGYNEQFF
NA,TRBJ1-1,NA,TRBV12-5,TGTGCTAGTGGTTTGGTTTATTTAGGACAAGGGGTTCACACTGAAGCTTTCTTT,CASGLVYLGQGVHTEAFF
NA,TRBJ2-5,TRBD2,TRBV28,TGTGCCAGCAGTTTCCAAGGACTAGCGGGGGGGCAGGAGACCCAGTACTTC,CASSFQGLAGGQETQYF
NA,TRBJ2-2,NA,TRBV11-1,TGTGCCAGCAGCCACAGGGCTCCCGGGGAGCTGTTTTTT,CASSHRAPGELFF
NA,TRBJ1-5,TRBD1,TRBV10-3,TGTGCCATCAGTGAGTCGGTAGGGGGCGGGAATCAGCCCCAGCATTTT,CAISESVGGGNQPQHF
NA,TRBJ2-3,TRBD2,TRBV5-4,TGTGCCAGCCGAACTGGACTAGGATCAGATACGCAGTATTTT,CASRTGLGSDTQYF
NA,TRBJ2-5,TRBD2,TRBV10-3,TGTGCCATCAGTGAGGGGACGGGGGGAGTACAAGAGACCCAGTACTTC,CAISEGTGGVQETQYF
NA,TRBJ2-1,TRBD2,TRBV7-2,TGTGCCAGCAGCCCACGTTTGACGGGGGGGCCGCGGCAGTTCTTC,CASSPRLTGGPRQFF
NA,TRBJ2-3,TRBD2,TRBV29-1,TGCAGCGTTGTCGGGGGGGTTGCAGATACGCAGTATTTT,CSVVGGVADTQYF
NA,TRBJ2-2,TRBD2,TRBV9,TGTGCCAGCAGCTCCCCCCCGGCGGGGGTCACCGGGGAGCTGTTTTTT,CASSSPPAGVTGELFF
NA,TRBJ2-7,NA,TRBV6-5,TGTGCCAGCAGTTACTCGGGCGGGACCCACTACGAGCAGTACTTC,CASSYSGGTHYEQYF
NA,TRBJ1-3,NA,TRBV6-1,TGTGCCAGCAGTGATAGTAGCGGGCGGAATGGAAACACCATATATTTT,CASSDSSGRNGNTIYF
NA,TRBJ2-7,NA,TRBV7-8,TGTGCCAGCAGCAACCGGGTAGGGGGCTACGAGCAGTACTTC,CASSNRVGGYEQYF
NA,TRBJ2-2,NA,TRBV24-1,TGTGCCACCAGTGAAGCCAGGGCCACCGGGGAGCTGTTTTTT,CATSEARATGELFF
NA,TRBJ2-3,TRBD1,TRBV19,TGTGCCAGTAGTATCGGACAGGAAACGCAGTATTTT,CASSIGQETQYF
large,TRBJ1-6,NA,TRBV6-1,TGTGCCAGCAGTGAATCCGGGGAGGCTTCACCCCTCCACTTT,CASSESGEASPLHF
NA,TRBJ1-3,NA,TRBV6-6,TGTGCCAGCAGAGGGGCGGACAGAAGCTCTGGAAACACCATATATTTT,CASRGADRSSGNTIYF
NA,TRBJ1-4,TRBD1,TRBV9,TGTGCCAGCAGCCCACGGACAGGAACTAATGAAAAACTGTTTTTT,CASSPRTGTNEKLFF
few,TRBJ1-1,TRBD1,TRBV4-1,TGCGCCAGCAGGAAACCGGGACAGAGAAACACTGAAGCTTTCTTT,CASRKPGQRNTEAFF
NA,TRBJ2-3,TRBD2,TRBV10-3,TGTGCCATCAGGGGGGATGGACTAGCGGGGAGCACAGATACGCAGTATTTT,CAIRGDGLAGSTDTQYF
NA,TRBJ1-1,TRBD1,TRBV5-1,TGCGCCAGCAGCGGACAGGGGAGGACTGAAGCTTTCTTT,CASSGQGRTEAFF
NA,TRBJ2-1,TRBD1,TRBV13,TGTGCCAGCGCTGACAGGGCGTTCTACAATGAGCAGTTCTTC,CASADRAFYNEQFF
NA,TRBJ2-3,TRBD2,TRBV5-1,TGCGCCAGCAGCTCTCATAGCGGGGGGGCGATAGATACGCAGTATTTT,CASSSHSGGAIDTQYF
NA,TRBJ2-7,NA,TRBV2,TGTGCCGGCGGAGGGGGGACAGTCGACGAGCAGTACTTC,CAGGGGTVDEQYF